Following are 15 T cell receptor beta chains from one sample sequenced in a study of blood T cell repertoires in COVID-19. Clones were read by immunoSEQ multiplex PCR, and TCRdb kept only the in-frame ones, dropping some. The sample lists a few hundred thousand clones; around 86% were seen once. The specimen was peripheral blood. The receptor set was obtained from a human donor in a cohort sampled during active COVID-19.

This clone was found a few times. The chain joins TRBV11-2 to TRBJ1-4; 10 bases align to TRBD1. Germline trimming cut 5 bases from V and 8 bases from J; bases unmatched to any gene: 5. CDR1 is SGHAT, CDR2 FQNNGV, per germline. This CDR3 has 14 amino acids. The CDR3 loop is CASSRDRGREKLFF. As DNA, the CDR3 is TGTGCCAGCAGCCGGGACAGGGGTCGGGAAAAACTGTTTTTT.

This clone was found a few times. The chain uses TRBV27 and TRBJ2-3; 7 nucleotides align to TRBD1. V shed 6 bases, J shed 2 bases, and the junction held 5 bases outside the gene matches. From germline, CDR1 is MNHEY and CDR2 SMNVEV (reference sequence). The CDR3 is made up of 14 amino acids. This CDR3 reads CASSGTASTDTQYF. The CDR3 DNA is TGTGCCAGCAGCGGGACAGCCTCCACAGATACGCAGTATTTT.

The chain uses TRBV9 and TRBJ2-1; 7 bases agree with TRBD2. This CDR3 region has 15 residues. Germline V CDR1 and CDR2: SGDLS, YYNGEE. V shed 0 bases and J 5 bases; nucleotides not matched to a gene: 5. This CDR3 reads CASSVVRGGDNEQFF. The CDR3 DNA follows: TGTGCCAGCAGCGTAGTTCGGGGAGGGGACAATGAGCAGTTCTTC.

The CDR3 loop reads CASSDYRGGTGGGGYTF. In DNA, the CDR3 is TGTGCCAGCAGTGATTATCGGGGAGGGACAGGGGGTGGTGGCTACACCTTC. The chain links TRBV6-1 to TRBJ1-2, with TRBD1 identical over 11 bases. With 3 bases clipped from V and 7 bases from J, the junction kept 13 bases outside the gene matches. Germline V gene sequence: CDR1 MNHNS, CDR2 SASEGT. The CDR3 has 17 residues.

This clone was seen once. The chain joins TRBV2 to TRBJ1-3; 7 nucleotides agree with TRBD1. Per germline, CDR1 SNHLY and CDR2 FYNNEI. With 6 bases clipped from V and 0 bases from J, the junction kept 2 bases outside the gene matches. CDR3 length equals 14 residues. The CDR3 loop is CASRGQYSGNTIYF. DNA for the CDR3: TGTGCCAGCAGGGGACAGTACTCTGGAAACACCATATATTTT.

There are a few counts of this clone. CDR3 amino acids: CASSLGQGWSGELFF. The DNA for the CDR3 is TGTGCCAGCAGTTTAGGACAGGGATGGTCCGGGGAGCTGTTTTTT. This rearrangement joins TRBV28 to TRBJ2-2; 8 nucleotides align to TRBD1. Germline-derived CDR1 and CDR2 are MDHEN and SYDVKM. The CDR3 spans 15 residues. V trimming: 2 bases; J trimming: 6 bases; junction bases outside the gene matches: 5.

The chain combines TRBV28 with TRBJ2-7; TRBD2 is a possible D gene (6 bases). Germline V gene sequence: CDR1 MDHEN, CDR2 SYDVKM. Trimming cost V 5 bases and J 5 bases, with 13 bases left between them. The CDR3 sequence is 13 residues long. As DNA, the CDR3 is TGTGCCAGCAGTAACGGGAGACCCCACGAGCAGTACTTC. Translating gives CASSNGRPHEQYF.

The V call is TRBV4-3, the J call TRBJ2-2; D unclear. Trimming shortened V by 0 bases and J by 3 bases, and 14 bases separated the two germline ends. This CDR3 is 17 amino acids long. Looked up from germline, CDR1 is LGHNA and CDR2 is YSLEER. CDR3: CASSQEAPHEYTGELFF. DNA of the CDR3: TGCGCCAGCAGCCAAGAAGCACCTCATGAGTACACCGGGGAGCTGTTTTTT.

This chain connects TRBV7-8 to TRBJ2-1; 12 positions match TRBD2. The CDR3 sequence is 19 residues long. The V gene end was trimmed by 3 bases and the J gene end by 0 bases; junction bases not matched to a gene: 9. Germline lookup yields CDR1 SGHVS and CDR2 FQNEAQ. CDR3 region: CASSFTGTSGFSSYNEQFF. DNA of the CDR3: TGTGCCAGCAGCTTTACCGGGACTAGCGGGTTTAGCTCCTACAATGAGCAGTTCTTC.

This chain connects TRBV4-2 to TRBJ1-3; a weak D match, TRBD1 (6 bases). Germline CDR1 reads LGHNA; CDR2 reads YNFKEQ. The CDR3 is 16 residues long. The germline V and J ends were trimmed by 4 bases and 4 bases, with 17 bases remaining between them. This CDR3 is CASSRSGGGAGNTIYF. DNA for the CDR3: TGTGCCAGCAGCCGCTCAGGCGGGGGCGCGGGAAACACCATATATTTT.

The rearrangement uses TRBV21-1 and TRBJ1-2; TRBD1, the table's D call, lacks a check against the DNA. TRBV21-1 is a pseudogene locus. This CDR3 has 16 residues. This chain's CDR3 is CASSKKCPTGPYGYTF. The CDR3 DNA reads as TGTGCCAGCAGCAAAAAGTGCCCGACAGGGCCCTATGGCTACACCTTC.

The chain uses TRBV2 and TRBJ2-5; possible D gene TRBD1, 5 bases. The CDR3 consists of 12 residues. Germline V gives CDR1 SNHLY, CDR2 FYNNEI. The CDR3: CAVDRGQETQYF. The DNA for the CDR3 is TGTGCAGTTGATAGGGGCCAAGAGACCCAGTACTTC. Filled out from reference TRBV2 and TRBJ2-5, the complete variable domain reads EPEVTQTPSHQVTQMGQEVILRCVPISNHLYFYWYRQILGQKVEFLVSFYNNEISEKSEIFDDQFSVERPDGSNFTLKIRSTKLEDSAMYFCAVDRGQETQYFGPGTRLLVL.

The chain carries TRBV4-3 and TRBJ2-2; D might be TRBD2 (5 bases). V shed 3 bases and J shed 2 bases, with 13 bases lying between them. The germline gives CDR1 LGHNA, CDR2 YSLEER. CDR3 length equals 16 residues. CDR3: CASSQGSVRNTGELFF. DNA for the CDR3: TGCGCCAGCAGCCAGGGGAGCGTGAGAAACACCGGGGAGCTGTTTTTT.

This sequence joins TRBV5-4 and TRBJ2-1; D is ambiguous. The CDR3 length is 15 residues. The germline V gene encodes CDR1 SGHNT and CDR2 YYREEE (reference sequence). Trimming shortened V by 0 bases and J by 1 base, and 8 bases separated the two germline ends. The CDR3 coding sequence is TGTGCCAGCAGCTTGGTTAGCCGGTCCTACAATGAGCAGTTCTTC. It translates to CASSLVSRSYNEQFF.

The chain links TRBV9 to TRBJ1-2, with no clear D. This CDR3 comprises 15 residues. Trimming took 0 bases from V and 4 from J, leaving 13 bases between them. Germline V CDR1 and CDR2: SGDLS, YYNGEE. The CDR3 sequence: CASSVGRERIYGYTF. The CDR3 DNA sequence: TGTGCCAGCAGCGTAGGTCGGGAGCGCATCTATGGCTACACCTTC.